This TCR beta chain is from a study of beta chain features in type 1 diabetes (dated by TCRdb to the late 2010s). Background for the entire study: No differences in mean age, gender distribution, total cell number or subset yield were found between patients and healthy donors. A total of 90 million to 130 million sorted cells were examined across all samples, and a strong correlation was observed between cell number per subset and RNA yield. In the study, TCRB repertoires of sorted circulating CD4+ T cell subsets from recently diagnosed type 1 diabetes patients were compared with those of matched healthy donors. Regulatory and stem cell-like memory subsets were isolated from only 8 patients and roughly eight healthy donors, whereas naive and central memory subsets came from all 28 donors.

This clone showed up just a few times. Its specific antigen is unknown. Within one base of it there is no much larger clone, and no base qualities were kept. The entire amount of isolated RNA was reverse transcribed using the High Capacity cDNA Reverse Transcription Kit, so the sequenced TCRB transcripts were expressed ones. Naive, central memory and regulatory T cell samples underwent deep immunoSEQ sequencing, averaging around 3.9 million total reads per sample. Sorted cells were lysed in RLT buffer and RNA was extracted with DNase-treated RNeasy Micro or Mini kits, depending on cell number. To prevent cross-contamination, each cell subset was processed individually, whereas patient and healthy donor samples were processed jointly. The immunoSEQ multiplex PCR was used to amplify TCRB sequences from cDNA, generating 87-bp fragments that spanned the CDR3 region. Sequencing of the amplicons was done on the Illumina HiSeq platform. In the original analysis: PCR bias was corrected computationally using synthetic template baselines, and reads within Hamming distance 2 were collapsed, with unmergeable singletons discarded. Reads were aligned to IMGT to assign V, D and J genes, CDR3 length, and insertions or deletions at six rearrangement sites. Clonotype counts were normalized to sorted cell number within each subset before computing true diversity and Gini coefficients with the tcR R package. The overlap coefficient, calculated on TCRB nucleotide sequences, was used to quantify repertoire sharing. The table comes from immuneACCESS by way of TCRdb, which keeps in-frame sequences with V and J called. Part of the clones is missing from these tables; in studies checked, under half for an unresolved V gene and the rest for unknown reasons. The D gene and trimming were derived from the DNA, and the V and J assignments and clone size from that table. Across this sample there are 330,000 or so clones, with 11% to 15% seen only once. 6.7% of the sample is in the top ten clones.

The paper's findings and limits, for the study overall: Shorter templates might be favored by PCR, yet because patient and control samples were amplified and corrected together, any such skew would affect both groups equally. HLA sub-analyses involved small numbers of individuals, so any influence of HLA type on TCRB rearrangement remained unresolved. In all four CD4+ subsets, TCRB CDR3 length was moderately but significantly shorter in type 1 diabetes patients. Naive, central memory and regulatory TCRB repertoires appeared more similar among patients than among healthy donors. Because cDNA rather than genomic DNA was sequenced, highly expressing activated cells could have been over-represented, although no difference in activation and CD3 levels was found between groups. Patients with type 1 diabetes made fewer insertions and deleted more nucleotides at VDJ recombination sites, implying thymic rearrangement abnormalities.

V is trimmed back by 8 bases and J by 1 base, and the junction contains 9 bases that no gene match accounts for. Based on the germline V gene, the CDR1 and CDR2 sequences are MGHRA and YSYEKL. Spanning cysteine to phenylalanine, the CDR3 consists of 15 amino acids. The sequence is cut down to CDR3 DNA, 45 bases in frame from base 1. A single peripheral blood draw of 95 to 150 mL on average was collected from each donor into heparinised tubes. A BD FACSAria II and a panel including CD45RO, CCR7, CD25, CD127, CD95 and CD27 were used to sort naive, central memory, regulatory and stem cell-like memory CD4+ T cells. Purity was above 98% for every sorted population. Right away, PBMCs were isolated by Lymphoprep density gradient centrifugation and were stained directly, with no culture step. To minimize batch effects, samples were stained and sorted in pairs, one healthy donor with one patient per experiment.

The V and J segments used are TRBV4-1 and TRBJ2-3; TRBD1 lines up with 7 middle nucleotides. Sequenced sample: central memory CD4+ T cells from blood. The source of this sequence is a man between 25 and 39 years old in good health. The nucleotide sequence is TGCGCCAGCTGCCCCGGAGACAGGGGCACAGATACGCAGTATTTT. This translates into CASCPGDRGTDTQYF.